This T cell receptor beta chain was found in a study of blood T cell repertoires in COVID-19. Repertoires were generated with immunoSEQ multiplex PCR, while TCRdb's copy carries only in-frame clones and drops some. This sample has 200,000 to 250,000 clones; about 90% occur once, and the top ten carry 14% to 15%. Enrollees, about 18 to 100 years old, lived in 20 to 25 US areas. The germline CDR1 and CDR2 sequences are MNHEY and SMNVEV (reference sequence). The trim removed 3 bases at V and 0 bases at J, leaving 4 bases unmatched. The CDR3 is 18 amino acids. This TCR derives from a woman aged 45-60 years with acute COVID-19. The sample taken for sequencing was PBMCs or T cells enriched from blood (not recorded which). This chain uses TRBV27 with TRBJ2-3, with 15 positions matching TRBD2. The CDR3 nucleotides are TGTGCCAGCAGTTTCCGGACTAGCGGGAGGGCCAGCACAGATACGCAGTATTTT. The encoded protein is CASSFRTSGRASTDTQYF.